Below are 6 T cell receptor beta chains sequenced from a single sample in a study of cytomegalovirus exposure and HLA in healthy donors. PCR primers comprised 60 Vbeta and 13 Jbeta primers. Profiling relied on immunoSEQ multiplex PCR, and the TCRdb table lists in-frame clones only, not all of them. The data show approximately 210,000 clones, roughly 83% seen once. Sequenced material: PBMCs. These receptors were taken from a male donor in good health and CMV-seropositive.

Here the CDR3 reads CASSVQGARGTEAFF. The CDR3, as DNA: TGTGCCAGCAGCGTACAGGGGGCGAGGGGGACTGAAGCTTTCTTT. V is TRBV9 and J is TRBJ1-1; TRBD1 matches at 8 bases. The CDR3 is 15 amino acids. The germline CDR1 and CDR2 sequences are SGDLS and YYNGEE. After removal of 1 base from V and 5 bases from J, the junction contained 7 bases not matched to a gene.

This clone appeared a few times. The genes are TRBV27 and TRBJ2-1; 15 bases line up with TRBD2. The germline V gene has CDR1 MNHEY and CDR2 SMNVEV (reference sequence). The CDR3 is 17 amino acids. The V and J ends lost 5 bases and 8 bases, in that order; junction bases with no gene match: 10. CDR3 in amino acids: CASSTGTSGRPQHEQFF. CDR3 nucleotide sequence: TGTGCCAGCAGTACTGGGACTAGCGGGAGGCCGCAGCATGAGCAGTTCTTC.

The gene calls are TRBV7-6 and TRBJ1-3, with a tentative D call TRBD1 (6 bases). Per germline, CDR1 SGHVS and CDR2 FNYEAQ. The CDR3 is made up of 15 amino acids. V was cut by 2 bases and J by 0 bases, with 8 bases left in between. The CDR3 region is CASSLQGFSGNTIYF. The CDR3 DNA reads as TGTGCCAGCAGCTTACAGGGGTTCTCTGGAAACACCATATATTTT.

The CDR3 coding sequence is TGTGCCAGCAGTTTATCGTATCAGCCCCAGCATTTT. Protein product: CASSLSYQPQHF. The chain carries TRBV28 and TRBJ1-5; D is uncertain. The CDR3 contains 12 residues. V was shortened by 1 base and J by 5 bases, with 3 bases between the two germline ends. Germline V gene lookup returns CDR1 MDHEN and CDR2 SYDVKM.

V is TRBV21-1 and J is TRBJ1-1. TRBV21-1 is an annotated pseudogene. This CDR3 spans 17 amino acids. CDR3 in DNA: TGTGCCAGCAGCAAAGAAACTTGGAGGGAAGACTACACTGAAGCTTTCTTT. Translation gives CASSKETWREDYTEAFF.

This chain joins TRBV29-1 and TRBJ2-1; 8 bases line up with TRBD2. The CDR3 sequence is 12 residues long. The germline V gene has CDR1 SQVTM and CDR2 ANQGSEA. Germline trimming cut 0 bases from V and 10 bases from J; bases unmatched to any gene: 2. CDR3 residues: CSVEDREGEQFF. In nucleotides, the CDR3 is TGCAGCGTTGAAGATCGGGAGGGCGAGCAGTTCTTC.